Detailed here is one TCR beta chain. The antigen it recognizes is unknown. No much larger clonotype is one base removed from it; base qualities were not supplied. The sample originates from a study of control samples from healthy donors and cancer patients (dated by TCRdb to 2020 to 2022). The CDR3 starts with the cysteine, ends with the phenylalanine, and has 15 residues. Just CDR3 DNA is preserved here, 45 bases in frame from base 1. The library came from the immunoSEQ multiplex PCR assay. What TCRdb holds here is the immuneACCESS table cut down to in-frame rearrangements. Part of the clones is not present; checked against another copy, under half of the missing clones reflect an unresolved V gene, and the others are unexplained. A total of around 70,000 clones appear in this sample, under 85% of them only once. Around 16% of the sample goes to the ten largest clones.

Sequenced material: blood. This receptor chain uses TRBV21-1 and TRBJ2-1; the table's TRBD1 call for D was not verified on the DNA. TRBV21-1 is a pseudogene segment. The origin of this receptor is a man aged 55 to 70 in good health. The DNA reads TGTGCCAGCCTTAGACAGGACAGGGGTTACAATGAGCAGTTCTTC. Its amino acids are CASLRQDRGYNEQFF.